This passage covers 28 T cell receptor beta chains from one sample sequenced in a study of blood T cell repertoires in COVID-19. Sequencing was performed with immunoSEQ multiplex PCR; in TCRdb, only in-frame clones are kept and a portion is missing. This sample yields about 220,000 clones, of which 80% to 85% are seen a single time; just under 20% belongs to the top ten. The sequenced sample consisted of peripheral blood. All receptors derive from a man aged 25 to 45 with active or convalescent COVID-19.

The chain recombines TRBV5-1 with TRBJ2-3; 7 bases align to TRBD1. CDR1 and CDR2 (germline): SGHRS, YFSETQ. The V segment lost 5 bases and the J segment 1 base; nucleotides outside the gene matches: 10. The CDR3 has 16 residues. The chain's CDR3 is CASRQGMGFGTDTQYF. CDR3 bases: TGCGCCAGCAGACAGGGGATGGGATTCGGCACAGATACGCAGTATTTT.

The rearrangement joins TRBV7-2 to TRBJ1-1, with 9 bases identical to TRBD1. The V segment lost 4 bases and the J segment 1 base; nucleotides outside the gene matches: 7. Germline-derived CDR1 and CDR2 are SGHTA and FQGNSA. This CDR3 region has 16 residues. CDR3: CASSSDGTGTNTEAFF. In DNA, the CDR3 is TGTGCCAGCAGCTCCGACGGGACAGGGACGAACACTGAAGCTTTCTTT.

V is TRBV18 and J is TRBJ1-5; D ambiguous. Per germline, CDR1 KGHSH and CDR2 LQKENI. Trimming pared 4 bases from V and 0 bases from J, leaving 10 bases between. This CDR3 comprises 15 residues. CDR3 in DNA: TGTGCCAGCTCACTTGGGGAGGGTAGCAATCAGCCCCAGCATTTT. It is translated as CASSLGEGSNQPQHF.

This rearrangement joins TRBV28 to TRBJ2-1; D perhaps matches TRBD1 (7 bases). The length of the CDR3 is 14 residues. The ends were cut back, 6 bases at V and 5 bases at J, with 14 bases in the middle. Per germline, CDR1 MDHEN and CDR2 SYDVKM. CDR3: CASSTQGGNNEQFF. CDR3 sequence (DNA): TGTGCCAGCAGCACGCAGGGGGGCAACAATGAGCAGTTCTTC.

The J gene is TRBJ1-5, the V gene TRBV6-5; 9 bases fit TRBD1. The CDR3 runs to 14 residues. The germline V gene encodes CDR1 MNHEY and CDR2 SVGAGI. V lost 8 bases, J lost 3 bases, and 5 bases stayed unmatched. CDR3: CASADRGLNQPQHF. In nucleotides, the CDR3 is TGTGCCAGCGCGGACAGGGGCCTCAATCAGCCCCAGCATTTT.

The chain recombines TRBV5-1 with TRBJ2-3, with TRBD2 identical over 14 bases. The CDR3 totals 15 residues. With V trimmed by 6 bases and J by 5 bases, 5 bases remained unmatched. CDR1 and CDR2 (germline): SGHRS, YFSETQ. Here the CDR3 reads CASTYGLAGGDTQYF. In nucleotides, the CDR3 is TGCGCCAGCACCTACGGACTAGCGGGGGGAGATACGCAGTATTTT.

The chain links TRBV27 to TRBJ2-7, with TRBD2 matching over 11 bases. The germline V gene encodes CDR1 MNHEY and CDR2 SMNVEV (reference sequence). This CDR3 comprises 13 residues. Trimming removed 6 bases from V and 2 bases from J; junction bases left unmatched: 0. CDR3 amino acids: CASRLAGAYEQYF. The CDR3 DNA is TGTGCCAGCAGACTAGCGGGAGCCTACGAGCAGTACTTC.

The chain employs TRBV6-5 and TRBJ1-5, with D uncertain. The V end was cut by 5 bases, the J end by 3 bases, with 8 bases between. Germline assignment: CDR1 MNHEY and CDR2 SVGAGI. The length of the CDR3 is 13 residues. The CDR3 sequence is CASSNGINQPQHF. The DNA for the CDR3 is TGTGCCAGCAGTAACGGGATCAATCAGCCCCAGCATTTT.

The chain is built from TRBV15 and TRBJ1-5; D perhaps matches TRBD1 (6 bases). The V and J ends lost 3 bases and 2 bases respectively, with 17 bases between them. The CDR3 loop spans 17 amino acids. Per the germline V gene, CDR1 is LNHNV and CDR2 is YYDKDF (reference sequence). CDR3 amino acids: CATSSDMGRGGNQPQHF. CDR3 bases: TGTGCCACCAGCAGCGATATGGGCAGGGGTGGCAATCAGCCCCAGCATTTT.

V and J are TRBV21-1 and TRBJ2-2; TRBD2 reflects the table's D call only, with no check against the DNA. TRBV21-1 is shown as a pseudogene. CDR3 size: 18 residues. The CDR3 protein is CASSRRKGGGEITGELFF. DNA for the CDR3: TGTGCCAGCAGCCGCCGGAAAGGTGGAGGGGAAATCACCGGGGAGCTGTTTTTT.

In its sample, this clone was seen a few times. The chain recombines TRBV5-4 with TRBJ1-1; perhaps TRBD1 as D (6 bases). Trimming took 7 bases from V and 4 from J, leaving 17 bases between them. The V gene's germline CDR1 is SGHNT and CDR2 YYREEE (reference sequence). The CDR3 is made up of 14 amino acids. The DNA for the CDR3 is TGTGCCAGCCGCCTACAGGGTGAATTCACTGAAGCTTTCTTT. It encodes CASRLQGEFTEAFF.

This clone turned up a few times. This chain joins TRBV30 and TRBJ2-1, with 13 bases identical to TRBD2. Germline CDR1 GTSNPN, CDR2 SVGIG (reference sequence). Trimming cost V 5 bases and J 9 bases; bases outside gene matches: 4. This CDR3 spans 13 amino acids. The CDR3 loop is CAWGTSGKFEQFF. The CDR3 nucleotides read TGTGCCTGGGGGACTAGCGGGAAGTTTGAGCAGTTCTTC. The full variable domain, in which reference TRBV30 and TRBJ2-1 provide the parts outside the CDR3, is SQTIHQWPATLVQPVGSPLSLECTVEGTSNPNLYWYRQAAGRGLQLLFYSVGIGQISSEVPQNLSASRPQDRQFILSSKKLLLSDSGFYLCAWGTSGKFEQFFGPGTRLTVL.

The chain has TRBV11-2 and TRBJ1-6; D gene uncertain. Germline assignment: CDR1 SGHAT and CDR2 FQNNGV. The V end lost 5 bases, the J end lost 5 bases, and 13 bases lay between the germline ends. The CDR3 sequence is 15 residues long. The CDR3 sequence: CASSRRGGHNSPLHF. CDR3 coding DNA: TGTGCCAGCAGCCGCCGAGGAGGACATAATTCACCCCTCCACTTT.

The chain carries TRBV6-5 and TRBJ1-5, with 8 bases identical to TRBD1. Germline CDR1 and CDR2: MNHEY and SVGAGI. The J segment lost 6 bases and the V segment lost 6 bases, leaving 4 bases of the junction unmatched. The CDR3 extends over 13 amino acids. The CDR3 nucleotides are TGTGCCAGCAGCCCAGACAGGGGTCAGCCCCAGCATTTT. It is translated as CASSPDRGQPQHF.

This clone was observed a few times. In DNA form, the CDR3 reads TGTGCCACCCCTGGGGTTCCAGGGGTCTTCGGGGCCAACGTCCTGACTTTC. This sequence encodes CATPGVPGVFGANVLTF. The V call is TRBV28, the J call TRBJ2-6; a possible D gene is TRBD1 (6 bases). The CDR3 contains 17 residues. The germline V gene has CDR1 MDHEN and CDR2 SYDVKM. V lost 10 bases and J 4 bases, leaving 23 bases between the germline ends. Variable domain in full (rest from reference TRBV28 and TRBJ2-6): DVKVTQSSRYLVKRTGEKVFLECVQDMDHENMFWYRQDPGLGLRLIYFSYDVKMKEKGDIPEGYSVSREKKERFSLILESASTNQTSMYLCATPGVPGVFGANVLTFGAGSRLTVL.

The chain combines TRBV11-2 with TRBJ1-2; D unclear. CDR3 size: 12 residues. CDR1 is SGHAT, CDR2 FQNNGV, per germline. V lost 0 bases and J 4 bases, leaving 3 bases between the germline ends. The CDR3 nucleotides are TGTGCCAGCAGCTTAGACAGCTATGGCTACACCTTC. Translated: CASSLDSYGYTF.

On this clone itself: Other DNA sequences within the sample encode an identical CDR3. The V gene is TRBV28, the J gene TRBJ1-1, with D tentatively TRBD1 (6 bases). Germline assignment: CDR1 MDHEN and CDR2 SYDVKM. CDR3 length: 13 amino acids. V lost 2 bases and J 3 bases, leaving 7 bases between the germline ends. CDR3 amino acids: CASSLQGYTEAFF. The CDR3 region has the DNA TGTGCCAGCAGTTTACAGGGGTACACTGAAGCTTTCTTT.

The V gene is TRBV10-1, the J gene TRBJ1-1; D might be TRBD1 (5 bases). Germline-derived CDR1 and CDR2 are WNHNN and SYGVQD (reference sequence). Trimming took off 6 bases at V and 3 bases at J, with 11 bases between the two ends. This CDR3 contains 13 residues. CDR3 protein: CASRAGRDTEAFF. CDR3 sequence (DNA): TGCGCCAGCAGAGCAGGGAGGGACACTGAAGCTTTCTTT.

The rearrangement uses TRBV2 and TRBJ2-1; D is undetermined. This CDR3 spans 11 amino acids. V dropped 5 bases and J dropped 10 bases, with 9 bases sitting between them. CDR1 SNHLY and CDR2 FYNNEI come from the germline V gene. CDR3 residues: CASSLQVEQFF. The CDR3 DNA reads TGTGCCAGCAGTCTTCAGGTAGAGCAGTTCTTC.

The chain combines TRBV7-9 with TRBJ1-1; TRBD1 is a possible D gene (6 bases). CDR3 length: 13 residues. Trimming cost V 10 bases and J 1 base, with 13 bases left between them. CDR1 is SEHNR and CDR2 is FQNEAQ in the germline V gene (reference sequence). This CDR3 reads CATDRSRNTEAFF. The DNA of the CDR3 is TGTGCCACCGACAGGTCGAGGAACACTGAAGCTTTCTTT.

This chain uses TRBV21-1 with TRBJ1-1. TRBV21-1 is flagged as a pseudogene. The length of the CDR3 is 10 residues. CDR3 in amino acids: CASRDLEAFF. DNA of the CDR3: TGTGCCAGCAGAGACTTGGAAGCTTTCTTT.

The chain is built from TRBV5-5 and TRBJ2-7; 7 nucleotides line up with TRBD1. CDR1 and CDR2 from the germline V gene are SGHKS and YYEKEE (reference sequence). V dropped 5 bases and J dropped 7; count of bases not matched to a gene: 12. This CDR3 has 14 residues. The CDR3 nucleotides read TGTGCCAGCAGGTCAGAGGGGGCTACAGGGGAGCAGTACTTC. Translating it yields CASRSEGATGEQYF. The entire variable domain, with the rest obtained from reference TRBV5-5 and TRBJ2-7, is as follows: DAGVTQSPTHLIKTRGQQVTLRCSPISGHKSVSWYQQVLGQGPQFIFQYYEKEERGRGNFPDRFSARQFPNYSSELNVNALLLGDSALYLCASRSEGATGEQYFGPGTRLTVT.

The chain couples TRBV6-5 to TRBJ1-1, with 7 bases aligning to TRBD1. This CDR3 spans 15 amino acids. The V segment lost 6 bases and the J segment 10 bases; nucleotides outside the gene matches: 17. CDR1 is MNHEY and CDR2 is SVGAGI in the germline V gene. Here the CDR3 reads CASSPSQGSSFGAFF. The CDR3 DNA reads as TGTGCCAGCAGCCCCTCACAGGGGAGCTCTTTTGGAGCTTTCTTT.

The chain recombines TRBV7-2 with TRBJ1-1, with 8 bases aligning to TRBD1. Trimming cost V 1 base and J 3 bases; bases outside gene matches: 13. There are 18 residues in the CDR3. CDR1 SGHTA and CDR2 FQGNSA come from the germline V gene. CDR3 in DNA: TGTGCCAGCAGCTTAGTAGCAGGGGGCGCGTCCCTTGACACTGAAGCTTTCTTT. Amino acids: CASSLVAGGASLDTEAFF.

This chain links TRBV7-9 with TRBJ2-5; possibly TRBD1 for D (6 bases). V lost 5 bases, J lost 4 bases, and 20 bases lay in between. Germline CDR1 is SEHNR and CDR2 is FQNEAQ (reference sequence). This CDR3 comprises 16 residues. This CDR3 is CASSHGTGRTVETQYF. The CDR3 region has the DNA TGTGCCAGCAGCCACGGAACAGGCCGGACAGTAGAGACCCAGTACTTC.

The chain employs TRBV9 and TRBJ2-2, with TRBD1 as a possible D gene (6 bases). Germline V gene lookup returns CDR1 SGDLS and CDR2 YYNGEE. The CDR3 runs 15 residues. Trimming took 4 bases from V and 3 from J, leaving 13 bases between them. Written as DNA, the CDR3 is TGTGCCAGCAGCCCCCTAGGACAGTACACCGGGGAGCTGTTTTTT. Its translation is CASSPLGQYTGELFF.

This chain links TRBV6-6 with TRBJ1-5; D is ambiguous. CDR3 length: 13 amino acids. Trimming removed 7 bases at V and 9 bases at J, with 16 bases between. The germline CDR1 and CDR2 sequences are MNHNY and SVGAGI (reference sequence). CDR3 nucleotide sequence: TGTGCCAGCACCCCTCTCGGAGGTTGGCCCCAGCATTTT. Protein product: CASTPLGGWPQHF.

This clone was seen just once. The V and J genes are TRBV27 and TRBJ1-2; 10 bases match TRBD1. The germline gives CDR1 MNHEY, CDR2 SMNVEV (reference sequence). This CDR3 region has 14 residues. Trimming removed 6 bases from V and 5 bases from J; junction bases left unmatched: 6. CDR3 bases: TGTGCCAGCAGGGAGACAGGGGGCTGGTATGGCTACACCTTC. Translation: CASRETGGWYGYTF.